This TCR beta chain was identified during a study of blood T cell repertoires in COVID-19. Study as a whole: Acute and convalescent COVID-19 samples came from the United States, Italy and Spain. T cells, B-cell-depleted T cells, or PBMCs supplied cDNA or gDNA.

V lost 6 bases and J lost 0, with 3 bases in between. Germline-derived CDR1 and CDR2 are MNHEY and SMNVEV (reference sequence). The CDR3 length is 13 residues. As processed by the authors: Amplification from reference gene primers served as the basis for estimated nucleated cell counts. Produced via immunoSEQ multiplex PCR; TCRdb's table is partial and in-frame only. V, J and clone size derive from that table, while D and trimming were established from the DNA sequence. The table lists 140,000 to 150,000 clones, approximately 80% of them singletons. This sequence was found in a man between 70 and 80 years old who had recovered from COVID-19. This chain connects TRBV27 to TRBJ2-6; D unclear. Sequenced input: peripheral blood. CDR3 protein: CASSYSGANVLTF. CDR3 nucleotides: TGTGCCAGCAGCTACTCTGGGGCCAACGTCCTGACTTTC.